One sample yielded the 9 T cell receptor beta chains listed below, sequenced in a study of T cell responses to AZD1222 COVID-19 vaccine. The repertoire was sequenced with immunoSEQ multiplex PCR; TCRdb's copy has only in-frame clones and lacks some. The sample includes approximately 110,000 clones, more than 75% of them seen just once. The sample was peripheral blood, taken on day 0 of AZD1222 vaccination. The source is an adult in good health.

The V and J genes are TRBV5-1 and TRBJ2-7, with 12 nucleotides matching TRBD1. This CDR3 contains 14 residues. CDR1 SGHRS and CDR2 YFSETQ come from the germline V gene. The ends lost 3 bases at V and 7 bases at J; junction bases unmatched: 5. CDR3 sequence reads: CASSWGQGAFEQYF. The DNA of the CDR3 is TGCGCCAGCAGCTGGGGACAGGGGGCTTTTGAGCAGTACTTC.

The genes are TRBV13 and TRBJ1-6; 8 nucleotides align to TRBD1. V trimming: 5 bases; J trimming: 7 bases; junction bases outside the gene matches: 4. This CDR3 comprises 14 residues. Germline V gene lookup returns CDR1 PRHDT and CDR2 FYEKMQ (reference sequence). The CDR3 region is CASSPRTGNSPLHF. The CDR3 bases are TGTGCCAGCAGCCCCCGGACAGGGAATTCACCCCTCCACTTT.

V usage is TRBV4-2 and J usage is TRBJ1-6, with a tentative D call TRBD1 (5 bases). CDR1 and CDR2 from the germline V gene are LGHNA and YNFKEQ. There are 15 residues in the CDR3. V lost 0 bases, J lost 10 bases, and 13 bases lay in between. DNA for the CDR3: TGTGCCAGCAGCCAAGATGGGGGTCTGGGGTCACCCCTCCACTTT. Protein sequence: CASSQDGGLGSPLHF.

DNA for the CDR3: TGTGCCAGTAGTATGGAACAGGGGTCCTACAATGAGCAGTTCTTC. Amino acid sequence: CASSMEQGSYNEQFF. This chain links TRBV19 with TRBJ2-1, with 7 bases identical to TRBD1. The V gene's germline CDR1 is LNHDA and CDR2 SQIVND (reference sequence). Losses at the gene ends were 3 bases for V and 1 base for J; bases not matched to a gene: 3. This CDR3 is built from 15 residues.

This sequence joins TRBV27 and TRBJ1-2, with TRBD1 matching over 7 bases. The junction had 1 base not matched to a gene; V was cut back by 0 bases and J by 0 bases. CDR1 MNHEY and CDR2 SMNVEV come from the germline V gene (reference sequence). The CDR3 runs to 15 residues. The CDR3 coding sequence is TGTGCCAGCAGTTTATCGGGGACAGCTAACTATGGCTACACCTTC. This translates into CASSLSGTANYGYTF.

The gene calls are TRBV29-1 and TRBJ2-7; D is possibly TRBD1 (6 bases). The germline V gene has CDR1 SQVTM and CDR2 ANQGSEA. The CDR3 runs 11 residues. V shed 6 bases and J shed 7 bases, with 13 bases lying between them. Here the CDR3 DNA reads TGCAGCGTCCAACAGGGCTTTGAGCAGTACTTC. This encodes CSVQQGFEQYF.

V is TRBV27 and J is TRBJ2-3; D gene ambiguous. Trimming removed 5 bases from V and 4 bases from J, with 16 bases in between. CDR3 length equals 15 residues. The germline gives CDR1 MNHEY, CDR2 SMNVEV (reference sequence). The DNA of the CDR3 is TGTGCCAGCAGTACCGGATTGGCCTGGGCAGATACGCAGTATTTT. Protein: CASSTGLAWADTQYF.

The chain has TRBV27 and TRBJ1-5, with D unclear. Germline-derived CDR1 and CDR2 are MNHEY and SMNVEV (reference sequence). V lost 5 bases, J lost 1 base, and 9 bases lay in between. This CDR3 spans 14 amino acids. CDR3 DNA sequence: TGTGCCAGCAGTCCTGAGGCCAGCAATCAGCCCCAGCATTTT. It encodes CASSPEASNQPQHF.

The chain combines TRBV10-1 with TRBJ1-1; D unresolved. The length of the CDR3 is 13 residues. V dropped 6 bases and J dropped 0 bases, with 8 bases sitting between them. Germline V gives CDR1 WNHNN, CDR2 SYGVQD (reference sequence). The CDR3 region is CASSSLLNTEAFF. In DNA, the CDR3 is TGCGCCAGCAGCAGCCTCCTGAACACTGAAGCTTTCTTT.